The 21 T cell receptor beta chains given below trace back to one sample, sequenced in a study of cytomegalovirus exposure and HLA in healthy donors. Here immunoSEQ multiplex PCR was the method, and the copy in TCRdb shows in-frame clones only, minus some. This sample carries roughly 180,000 clones, around nine tenths of them seen once, and the ten largest clones take more than 5.5%. The sequenced material came from PBMCs. The source of these receptors is a man aged 30 to 45 in good health and CMV-seropositive.

This clone appeared once. The chain has TRBV11-2 and TRBJ2-5, with 9 bases that match TRBD2. The CDR3 contains 14 residues. CDR1 SGHAT and CDR2 FQNNGV come from the germline V gene. Trimming removed 5 bases from V and 10 bases from J; junction bases left unmatched: 11. The chain's CDR3 is CASSPLGLAGNQYF. DNA for the CDR3: TGTGCCAGCAGCCCCTTGGGGCTAGCGGGAAACCAGTACTTC.

The rearrangement uses TRBV9 and TRBJ2-5, with D hard to call. The germline V gene has CDR1 SGDLS and CDR2 YYNGEE. The V end lost 2 bases, the J end lost 2 bases, and 10 bases lay between the germline ends. The CDR3 sequence is 14 residues long. This CDR3 is CASSVGILQETQYF. In DNA form, the CDR3 reads TGTGCCAGCAGCGTGGGAATCTTACAAGAGACCCAGTACTTC. Full variable domain (outside the CDR3, taken from reference TRBV9 and TRBJ2-5): DSGVTQTPKHLITATGQRVTLRCSPRSGDLSVYWYQQSLDQGLQFLIQYYNGEERAKGNILERFSAQQFPDLHSELNLSSLELGDSALYFCASSVGILQETQYFGPGTRLLVL.

Only a few counts were recorded for this clone. The gene calls are TRBV12-5 and TRBJ2-7; 10 bases line up with TRBD1. V dropped 7 bases and J dropped 2; count of bases not matched to a gene: 2. Germline lookup yields CDR1 LGHNT and CDR2 FRNRAP. The CDR3 covers 13 residues. The DNA for the CDR3 is TGTGCTAGTGCGGGACAGGGGACCTACGAGCAGTACTTC. This sequence encodes CASAGQGTYEQYF.

The J gene is TRBJ2-7, the V gene TRBV6-1; D is ambiguous. CDR1 and CDR2 (germline): MNHNS, SASEGT. The CDR3 loop spans 13 amino acids. Trimming took off 4 bases at V and 2 bases at J, with 9 bases between the two ends. CDR3 coding DNA: TGTGCCAGCAGTGGAAATAACCCCTACGAGCAGTACTTC. This gives the protein CASSGNNPYEQYF.

V usage is TRBV28 and J usage is TRBJ1-1, with D possibly being TRBD1 (5 bases). The CDR3 is made up of 15 amino acids. The germline V gene encodes CDR1 MDHEN and CDR2 SYDVKM. V gave up 3 bases and J gave up 1 base, with 12 bases separating them. The CDR3 nucleotides are TGTGCCAGCAGTTTCGGTGGCGGGGGGAACACTGAAGCTTTCTTT. The encoded protein is CASSFGGGGNTEAFF.

This chain links TRBV18 with TRBJ2-7; the D gene is possibly TRBD1 (5 bases). V lost 2 bases and J lost 3, with 8 bases in between. Germline CDR1 and CDR2: KGHSH and LQKENI. The CDR3 consists of 13 residues. Here the CDR3 reads CASSPGAGYEQYF. CDR3 bases: TGTGCCAGCTCACCAGGGGCAGGCTACGAGCAGTACTTC.

The J gene is TRBJ2-2, the V gene TRBV5-1; a possible D gene is TRBD2 (5 bases). The CDR3 loop spans 14 amino acids. Between the trimmed V and J ends, which lost 6 bases and 0 bases, there was a span of 9 bases. The germline V gene encodes CDR1 SGHRS and CDR2 YFSETQ. In DNA, the CDR3 is TGCGCCAGCATCCCACTAGCGAACACCGGGGAGCTGTTTTTT. This sequence encodes CASIPLANTGELFF.

The chain employs TRBV2 and TRBJ1-4; TRBD1 agrees at 7 bases. The V gene end was trimmed by 0 bases and the J gene end by 6 bases; junction bases not matched to a gene: 16. Germline V CDR1 and CDR2: SNHLY, FYNNEI. The CDR3 is 19 amino acids. The CDR3 protein is CASSEAGFLTYRGDEKLFF. The CDR3 DNA follows: TGTGCCAGCAGTGAAGCTGGATTCTTGACGTACAGGGGCGATGAAAAACTGTTTTTT.

This clone has only one observation. The rearrangement joins TRBV27 to TRBJ2-7, with TRBD2 as a possible D gene (6 bases). This CDR3 is built from 14 residues. The germline V gene has CDR1 MNHEY and CDR2 SMNVEV (reference sequence). Trimming shortened V by 3 bases and J by 0 bases, and 9 bases separated the two germline ends. CDR3 in DNA: TGTGCCAGCAGTTTGTCTAGCGACTCCTACGAGCAGTACTTC. Translation: CASSLSSDSYEQYF.

V and J are TRBV5-6 and TRBJ2-7; D is unresolved. The CDR3 length is 14 residues. Trimming shortened V by 3 bases and J by 3 bases, and 13 bases separated the two germline ends. Germline V gene lookup returns CDR1 SGHDT and CDR2 YYEEEE. CDR3 region: CASSSTANSYEQYF. CDR3 in DNA: TGTGCCAGCAGCTCGACTGCAAATAGCTACGAGCAGTACTTC.

This chain links TRBV30 with TRBJ2-1, with 8 bases that match TRBD2. V lost 1 base to trimming and J lost 2 bases; unmatched junction nucleotides: 7. Germline V CDR1 and CDR2: GTSNPN, SVGIG (reference sequence). This CDR3 region has 16 residues. The CDR3 reads CAWSEFGSGTYNEQFF. The CDR3 DNA sequence: TGTGCCTGGAGTGAGTTTGGTAGCGGGACCTACAATGAGCAGTTCTTC.

The chain combines TRBV14 with TRBJ1-2; D remains unclear. Germline loops: CDR1 SGHDN, CDR2 FVKESK. The CDR3 is made up of 14 amino acids. The germline V and J ends were trimmed by 0 bases and 2 bases, with 7 bases remaining between them. This CDR3 reads CASSQDNGNYGYTF. CDR3 DNA: TGTGCCAGCAGCCAAGATAACGGAAACTATGGCTACACCTTC.

A single count supports this clone. V usage is TRBV5-1 and J usage is TRBJ2-7; 8 bases are a match to TRBD2. The V gene's germline CDR1 is SGHRS and CDR2 YFSETQ. V shed 2 bases and J 2 bases; nucleotides not matched to a gene: 3. The CDR3 spans 14 residues. The CDR3 DNA reads as TGCGCCAGCAGCTTTAGCGGGACCCCCTACGAGCAGTACTTC. As protein: CASSFSGTPYEQYF.

The V gene is TRBV6-5, the J gene TRBJ1-2, with 7 bases that match TRBD1. The V gene end was trimmed by 4 bases and the J gene end by 3 bases; junction bases not matched to a gene: 8. The CDR3 is made up of 15 amino acids. Germline V gene sequence: CDR1 MNHEY, CDR2 SVGAGI. The CDR3 reads CASSSQDRAHYGYTF. CDR3 DNA sequence: TGTGCCAGCAGTTCACAAGACAGGGCGCACTATGGCTACACCTTC.

This clone was counted a few times. This chain joins TRBV6-5 and TRBJ1-1; 8 bases map to TRBD1. The CDR3 runs 14 residues. The J segment lost 0 bases and the V segment lost 8 bases, leaving 5 bases of the junction unmatched. Germline CDR1 reads MNHEY; CDR2 reads SVGAGI. The CDR3 protein is CASVRDRLNTEAFF. The CDR3 DNA sequence: TGTGCCAGCGTCCGGGACAGGTTGAACACTGAAGCTTTCTTT.

This chain uses TRBV5-5 with TRBJ2-5; TRBD1 aligns across 8 bases. The germline gives CDR1 SGHKS, CDR2 YYEKEE (reference sequence). The CDR3 runs to 17 residues. V shed 6 bases and J 7 bases; nucleotides not matched to a gene: 20. The CDR3 protein is CASKTGAEWGAIGTQYF. In DNA, the CDR3 is TGTGCCAGCAAGACAGGGGCCGAGTGGGGAGCAATCGGGACCCAGTACTTC.

The rearrangement links TRBV11-3 to TRBJ1-2; the match to TRBD1 covers 8 bases. The V segment lost 5 bases and the J segment 3 bases; nucleotides outside the gene matches: 14. This CDR3 contains 17 residues. Germline CDR1 and CDR2: SGHNT and YENEEA. Here the CDR3 DNA reads TGTGCCAGCAGCCCTGGACAGGGACCCGCTTTGGACTATGGCTACACCTTC. Encoded protein: CASSPGQGPALDYGYTF. The full variable domain, completed using reference TRBV11-3 and TRBJ1-2, is EAGVVQSPRYKIIEKKQPVAFWCNPISGHNTLYWYLQNLGQGPELLIRYENEEAVDDSQLPKDRFSAERLKGVDSTLKIQPAELGDSAVYLCASSPGQGPALDYGYTFGSGTRLTVV.

The chain couples TRBV6-6 to TRBJ2-7, with D maybe TRBD1 (7 bases). V lost 5 bases, J lost 3 bases, and 17 bases lay in between. The CDR3 extends over 15 amino acids. Germline V CDR1 and CDR2: MNHNY, SVGAGI (reference sequence). The CDR3: CASSPRGVEFYEQYF. As DNA, the CDR3 is TGTGCCAGCAGTCCCAGGGGGGTAGAGTTCTACGAGCAGTACTTC.

The chain has TRBV19 and TRBJ2-1, with D tentatively TRBD2 (5 bases). V shed 5 bases and J shed 2 bases, with 10 bases lying between them. The germline gives CDR1 LNHDA, CDR2 SQIVND (reference sequence). The CDR3 is 14 amino acids. This CDR3 reads CASSLASTYNEQFF. CDR3 DNA sequence: TGTGCCAGTAGTCTAGCTAGTACCTACAATGAGCAGTTCTTC.

This chain connects TRBV29-1 to TRBJ2-2, with TRBD2 identical over 7 bases. Germline V gene lookup returns CDR1 SQVTM and CDR2 ANQGSEA. The CDR3 loop spans 14 amino acids. CDR3 amino acids: CATEGGTSTGELFF. The CDR3 DNA sequence: TGCGCTACCGAGGGAGGGACGAGCACCGGGGAGCTGTTTTTT.

The chain carries TRBV11-3 and TRBJ2-1; D not resolved. Deletions cut 1 base from V and 5 bases from J, with 9 bases between. CDR3 length: 14 residues. CDR1 SGHNT and CDR2 YENEEA come from the germline V gene. The CDR3 reads CASSLGPANNEQFF. DNA for the CDR3: TGTGCCAGCAGCTTAGGGCCAGCCAACAATGAGCAGTTCTTC.